This TCR beta chain was captured by sequencing in a study of blood T cell repertoires in COVID-19. Study-level background: Acute and convalescent COVID-19 samples came from the United States, Italy and Spain. Sample material is recorded as cDNA or gDNA derived from T cells, B-cell-depleted T cells, or PBMCs.

This clone was picked up a small number of times. CDR1 SGHNT and CDR2 YYREEE come from the germline V gene (reference sequence). V lost 7 bases and J lost 1, with 12 bases in between. This CDR3 is built from 13 residues. As processed by the authors: How many nucleated cells were present was estimated from reference gene primer amplification. The repertoire was sequenced with immunoSEQ multiplex PCR; TCRdb's copy has only in-frame clones and lacks some. The DNA gave D and trimming, while V, J and clone size come from that table. The data hold about 180,000 clones, with 86% observed a single time. Specimen: peripheral blood. This chain connects TRBV5-4 to TRBJ2-7; tentative D call: TRBD2 (6 bases). The receptor's source is a man aged 45-65 years with active or convalescent COVID-19. The CDR3 nucleotides are TGTGCCAGCGGCCTAGCGTCTTCCTACGAGCAGTACTTC. This codes for CASGLASSYEQYF.